What follows are 16 T cell receptor beta chains derived from one specimen sequenced in a study of T cells in Graves' hyperthyroidism and ophthalmopathy. Amplification of TCR beta CDR3 regions used RNA as the template. HTBI primers drove first-round RT-PCR of the TCR CDR3. TCRdb fed the multiplex PCR reads into MiXCR, producing one record per CDR3 protein. The sample lists 500,000 to 650,000 distinct CDR3 sequences; approximately 15% were seen once. Sequencing was performed on blood. The receptors were gathered from a woman between 35 and 50 years old with Graves' hyperthyroidism.

As to this clonotype: The conserved final phenylalanine or tryptophan is absent from the CDR3, which likely points to a read error. V gene TRBV30 combines with J gene TRBJ1-5; D is unresolved. Germline assignment: CDR1 GTSNPN and CDR2 SVGIG (reference sequence). V lost 1 base and J 4 bases, leaving 8 bases between the germline ends. This CDR3 is 13 amino acids long. The CDR3 region is CAWSEQTNQPQHL. CDR3 in DNA: TGTGCCTGGAGTGAACAGACGAATCAGCCCCAGCATTTG.

This clonotype was counted a few times. The rearrangement links TRBV9 to TRBJ1-3, with D unresolved. From germline, CDR1 is SGDLS and CDR2 YYNGEE. The CDR3 consists of 15 residues. Deletions cut 4 bases from V and 0 bases from J, with 11 bases between. CDR3 residues: CASSPGEASGNTIYF. The CDR3 nucleotides are TGTGCCAGCAGCCCCGGGGAGGCCTCTGGAAACACCATATATTTT.

This clonotype came up many times. This chain uses TRBV10-3 with TRBJ1-1; D is undetermined. Trimming removed 0 bases from V and 1 base from J, with 9 bases in between. This CDR3 comprises 15 residues. CDR1 is ENHRY, CDR2 SYGVKD, per germline. DNA for the CDR3: TGTGCCATCAGTGAGTCGGTAGTCGGGAACACTGAAGCTTTCTTT. Translating gives CAISESVVGNTEAFF.

The table lists this clonotype with many counts. The V gene is TRBV20-1, the J gene TRBJ1-1; D possibly corresponds to TRBD1 (5 bases). Germline loops: CDR1 DFQATT, CDR2 SNEGSKA (reference sequence). There are 13 residues in the CDR3. V gave up 2 bases and J gave up 1 base, with 8 bases separating them. The CDR3 coding sequence is TGCAGTGCTAGACTGGGGGAGAACACTGAAGCTTTCTTT. It codes for CSARLGENTEAFF.

This clonotype was detected many times. CDR3 residues: CSARVDGQGYNEQYF. DNA for the CDR3: TGCAGTGCTAGGGTCGACGGACAGGGTTACAACGAGCAGTACTTC. The chain recombines TRBV20-1 with TRBJ2-7; TRBD1 agrees at 8 bases. Germline CDR1 is DFQATT and CDR2 is SNEGSKA (reference sequence). The trim removed 3 bases at V and 5 bases at J, leaving 12 bases unmatched. The CDR3 has 15 residues.

This clonotype appeared many times. The chain joins TRBV5-1 to TRBJ2-1, with 9 bases matching TRBD2. The length of the CDR3 is 15 residues. V was clipped by 3 bases and J by 5 bases; unmatched bases: 6. CDR1 is SGHRS and CDR2 is YFSETQ in the germline V gene. The CDR3 DNA follows: TGCGCCAGCAGCTCGCCCGGGACTAGCAACAATGAGCAGTTCTTC. Protein sequence: CASSSPGTSNNEQFF.

This chain links TRBV5-1 with TRBJ2-5, with TRBD2 matching over 9 bases. Germline CDR1 is SGHRS and CDR2 is YFSETQ. The CDR3 extends over 17 amino acids. V shed 0 bases and J 4 bases; nucleotides not matched to a gene: 10. The CDR3: CASSLVGGRAGGETQYF. The CDR3 DNA sequence: TGCGCCAGCAGCTTGGTCGGCGGGAGGGCCGGGGGAGAGACCCAGTACTTC.

The chain combines TRBV19 with TRBJ1-2, with 7 bases that match TRBD1. J lost 3 bases, V lost 4 bases, and 14 bases had no gene match. Germline values: CDR1 LNHDA, CDR2 SQIVND (reference sequence). This CDR3 is 17 amino acids long. The CDR3 DNA is TGTGCCAGTAGTACCTACGGACAGGCTAACCGATACTATGGCTACACCTTC. It encodes CASSTYGQANRYYGYTF. The variable domain in full, with the rest retrieved from reference TRBV19 and TRBJ1-2, is DGGITQSPKYLFRKEGQNVTLSCEQNLNHDAMYWYRQDPGQGLRLIYYSQIVNDFQKGDIAEGYSVSREKKESFPLTVTSAQKNPTAFYLCASSTYGQANRYYGYTFGSGTRLTVV.

A few counts support this clonotype. The chain employs TRBV4-1 and TRBJ1-2; D is uncertain. In germline, CDR1 is MGHRA, CDR2 YSYEKL. The CDR3 is made up of 14 amino acids. V shed 1 base and J shed 4 bases, with 10 bases lying between them. DNA of the CDR3: TGCGCCAGCAGCCAAGGGACGCCGAGCTATGGCTACACCTTC. This encodes CASSQGTPSYGYTF.

This clonotype was recorded many times. This chain links TRBV6-1 with TRBJ2-3; TRBD1 agrees at 7 bases. The CDR3 runs to 18 residues. V was clipped by 4 bases and J by 0 bases; unmatched bases: 13. Germline-derived CDR1 and CDR2 are MNHNS and SASEGT. For the CDR3, the DNA is TGTGCCAGCAGTGCCAAACTCAGACAGGGATGGAGCACAGATACGCAGTATTTT. This sequence encodes CASSAKLRQGWSTDTQYF.

This clonotype turned up a few times. The rearrangement joins TRBV12-3 or TRBV12-4 to TRBJ2-3; D is possibly TRBD1 or TRBD2 (6 bases each). CDR3 length: 15 amino acids. V lost 2 bases and J lost 2, with 11 bases in between. The CDR3 nucleotides read TGTGCCAGCAGTTTACGCCGGGGGCTCACAGATACGCAGTATTTT. Its protein product is CASSLRRGLTDTQYF.

This clonotype was seen at least ten times. This chain uses TRBV11-3 with TRBJ1-2; the match to TRBD1 covers 8 bases. With V trimmed by 0 bases and J by 4 bases, 4 bases remained unmatched. The CDR3 runs 15 residues. CDR1 is SGHNT, CDR2 YENEEA, per germline. The CDR3 nucleotides are TGTGCCAGCAGCTTAGACGGGACAGGATCCTATGGCTACACCTTC. Translating it yields CASSLDGTGSYGYTF.

Many counts were recorded for this clonotype. This chain uses TRBV9 with TRBJ2-7; tentatively, D is TRBD1 (7 bases). From germline, CDR1 is SGDLS and CDR2 YYNGEE. V was trimmed by 0 bases and J by 5 bases, leaving 15 bases between them. There are 15 residues in the CDR3. The CDR3 is CASSVDGRGVNEQYF. CDR3 sequence (DNA): TGTGCCAGCAGCGTAGATGGCAGGGGGGTCAACGAGCAGTACTTC.

This clonotype was seen a few times. V and J are TRBV3-1 and TRBJ2-6; D unclear. V shed 0 bases and J shed 1 base, with 16 bases lying between them. In germline, CDR1 is LGHDT, CDR2 YNNKEL (reference sequence). The CDR3 is 19 residues long. CDR3 bases: TGTGCCAGCAGCCAAGATGAGACACCTACTCTTTCTGGGGCCAACGTCCTGACTTTC. Translated, it gives CASSQDETPTLSGANVLTF.

The table lists this clonotype with a few counts. The CDR3 reads CASSQNRGVTEAFF. The CDR3 bases are TGTGCCAGCAGCCAAAACAGGGGGGTAACTGAAGCTTTCTTT. This sequence joins TRBV3-1 and TRBJ1-1; 8 nucleotides line up with TRBD1. V trimming: 2 bases; J trimming: 5 bases; junction bases outside the gene matches: 4. The length of the CDR3 is 14 residues. Germline V gene data show CDR1 as LGHDT and CDR2 as YNNKEL (reference sequence).

This clonotype has a count of ten or more. The V gene is TRBV20-1, the J gene TRBJ2-7; no firm D call. The CDR3 has 13 amino acids. The ends were cut back, 3 bases at V and 0 bases at J, with 9 bases in the middle. The germline V gene has CDR1 DFQATT and CDR2 SNEGSKA (reference sequence). CDR3 sequence (DNA): TGCAGTGCTAGGAACCGGCGCTCCTACGAGCAGTACTTC. It codes for CSARNRRSYEQYF.